The 21 T cell receptor beta chains in this list originate from one sample, sequenced in a study of cytomegalovirus exposure and HLA in healthy donors. Vbeta (60) and Jbeta (13) primers were used in the PCR. Libraries were prepared by immunoSEQ multiplex PCR; TCRdb keeps only in-frame clonotypes and omits some of them. The sample has about 130,000 clones; approximately 74% are singletons. Sequencing was done on a sample of PBMCs. The receptors derive from a male donor in good health and CMV-seronegative.

V gene TRBV4-1 combines with J gene TRBJ2-7; D gene ambiguous. The CDR3 runs 13 residues. Trimming removed 2 bases at V and 3 bases at J, with 8 bases between. CDR1 and CDR2 (germline): MGHRA, YSYEKL. The CDR3 here is CASSQSNNYEQYF. CDR3 sequence (DNA): TGCGCCAGCAGCCAATCGAACAACTACGAGCAGTACTTC.

V and J are TRBV10-2 and TRBJ2-5; TRBD1 is a possible D gene (5 bases). The CDR3 runs 14 residues. V lost 4 bases to trimming and J lost 2 bases, with 11 bases between them. In germline, CDR1 is WSHSY, CDR2 SAAADI. The CDR3 sequence is CASSASQGQETQYF. The CDR3 DNA reads TGCGCCAGCAGTGCGTCCCAGGGACAAGAGACCCAGTACTTC.

Comment on this clone: Mismatch with germline at one junction end may stem from a read error. Other nucleotide sequences from this sample produce the same CDR3. The chain has TRBV11-1 and TRBJ2-7; D might be TRBD2 (5 bases). The CDR3 sequence is 15 residues long. CDR1 and CDR2 from the germline V gene are SGHAT and FQDESV (reference sequence). The CDR3 DNA sequence: TGCGCCAGCAGCCCCCGGACTCAGAGCTCCTACGAGCAGTACTTC. Amino acid sequence: CASSPRTQSSYEQYF.

The chain has TRBV21-1 and TRBJ2-1; no check of the table's D call, TRBD1, against the DNA was made. TRBV21-1 constitutes a pseudogene. CDR3 length: 16 residues. The CDR3 sequence is CASSKRGQGSYNEQFF. DNA of the CDR3: TGTGCCAGCAGCAAAAGGGGACAGGGGTCCTACAATGAGCAGTTCTTC.

The rearrangement joins TRBV5-1 to TRBJ1-1, with 9 positions matching TRBD1. The CDR3 loop spans 15 amino acids. V lost 3 bases to trimming and J lost 0 bases; unmatched junction nucleotides: 3. Germline V gene lookup returns CDR1 SGHRS and CDR2 YFSETQ. Here the CDR3 reads CASSSGTGMNTEAFF. CDR3 DNA sequence: TGCGCCAGCAGCTCGGGGACAGGGATGAACACTGAAGCTTTCTTT.

This clone was seen a few times. J is TRBJ2-7 and V is TRBV5-4, with 9 bases aligning to TRBD2. The CDR3 is 15 amino acids. V lost 0 bases to trimming and J lost 4 bases; unmatched junction nucleotides: 5. Germline CDR1 is SGHNT and CDR2 is YYREEE (reference sequence). CDR3 sequence reads: CASSLDSSGGYEQYF. The CDR3 nucleotides read TGTGCCAGCAGCTTGGATTCGAGCGGGGGGTACGAGCAGTACTTC.

The chain combines TRBV27 with TRBJ2-7, with D perhaps TRBD2 (6 bases). CDR1 is MNHEY and CDR2 is SMNVEV in the germline V gene (reference sequence). V was trimmed by 3 bases and J by 6 bases, leaving 9 bases between them. The CDR3 totals 12 residues. DNA of the CDR3: TGTGCCAGCAGTTTTCGGAGGGGCGAGCAGTACTTC. Its protein product is CASSFRRGEQYF.

This chain links TRBV7-3 with TRBJ2-5; tentatively, D is TRBD2 (5 bases). Near its end, the DNA agrees better with TRBJ2-7, so the J call may be wrong. Germline CDR1 reads SGHTA; CDR2 reads FQGTGA. The CDR3 runs 15 residues. The CDR3 protein is CASSPGLSGIDEQYF. CDR3 nucleotide sequence: TGTGCCAGCAGCCCCGGACTCTCGGGAATTGACGAGCAGTACTTC.

The CDR3, as DNA: TGTGCCAGCAGCGAGGCCAGGGCTATGCAAGAGACCCAGTACTTC. This sequence encodes CASSEARAMQETQYF. J is TRBJ2-5 and V is TRBV2; D is perhaps TRBD1 (5 bases). Germline V lookup: CDR1 SNHLY, CDR2 FYNNEI. The V gene lost 6 bases and the J gene lost 2 bases, with 16 bases spanning the gap. There are 15 residues in the CDR3.

The chain is built from TRBV11-2 and TRBJ2-7; tentatively, D is TRBD1 (5 bases). The CDR3 spans 15 residues. Looked up from germline, CDR1 is SGHAT and CDR2 is FQNNGV. V shed 3 bases and J shed 2 bases, with 14 bases lying between them. The CDR3 DNA is TGTGCCAGCAGCTTTTACGCCCTAGGGGCCTACGAGCAGTACTTC. Encoded protein: CASSFYALGAYEQYF.

A remark on this clone: This specimen includes other DNA sequences encoding the same CDR3. The CDR3 DNA is TGTGCCAGCAGGACAGGGGGAAATCAGCCCCAGCATTTT. Residues: CASRTGGNQPQHF. The chain carries TRBV28 and TRBJ1-5; the match to TRBD1 covers 9 bases. Germline values: CDR1 MDHEN, CDR2 SYDVKM. The J segment lost 4 bases and the V segment lost 6 bases, leaving 1 base of the junction unmatched. This CDR3 comprises 13 residues. The full variable domain, in which reference TRBV28 and TRBJ1-5 provide the parts outside the CDR3, is DVKVTQSSRYLVKRTGEKVFLECVQDMDHENMFWYRQDPGLGLRLIYFSYDVKMKEKGDIPEGYSVSREKKERFSLILESASTNQTSMYLCASRTGGNQPQHFGDGTRLSIL.

The chain links TRBV4-2 to TRBJ1-5; D is perhaps TRBD1 (6 bases). The germline CDR1 and CDR2 sequences are LGHNA and YNFKEQ. This CDR3 spans 14 amino acids. With 8 bases removed from V and 6 bases from J, the gap between germline ends came to 17 bases. The CDR3 DNA sequence: TGTGCCAGCGGGGGGGGAGGGGGACGTCAGCCCCAGCATTTT. Translating it yields CASGGGGGRQPQHF.

The chain uses TRBV19 and TRBJ2-1; D possibly corresponds to TRBD1 (6 bases). The germline V gene has CDR1 LNHDA and CDR2 SQIVND (reference sequence). With 3 bases removed from V and 9 bases from J, the gap between germline ends came to 9 bases. CDR3 length equals 12 residues. CDR3 coding DNA: TGTGCCAGTAGTATTGAAGGGGGTGAGCAGTTCTTC. This gives the protein CASSIEGGEQFF.

This clone was detected a few times. The V gene is TRBV29-1, the J gene TRBJ2-7; 7 bases are shared with TRBD1. V gave up 6 bases and J gave up 5 bases; unmatched junction bases: 4. The germline gives CDR1 SQVTM, CDR2 ANQGSEA. The CDR3 extends over 11 amino acids. This CDR3 reads CSVSTGDEQYF. Here the CDR3 DNA reads TGCAGCGTCAGTACAGGGGACGAGCAGTACTTC.

The count of this clone is one. The chain is built from TRBV5-8 and TRBJ2-1; tentative D call: TRBD2 (5 bases). The CDR3 consists of 14 residues. Trimming removed 0 bases at V and 6 bases at J, with 10 bases between. Per the germline V gene, CDR1 is SGHTS and CDR2 is YDEGEE. CDR3 bases: TGTGCCAGCAGCTTGGGGACTCACCTCAATGAGCAGTTCTTC. It is translated as CASSLGTHLNEQFF.

The CDR3 protein is CSGMGQGNEKLFF. CDR3 DNA sequence: TGCAGCGGGATGGGACAGGGGAATGAAAAACTGTTTTTT. The chain couples TRBV29-1 to TRBJ1-4; 10 bases are a match to TRBD1. V lost 7 bases and J lost 5; bases outside the gene matches: 4. The CDR3 covers 13 residues. CDR1 SQVTM and CDR2 ANQGSEA come from the germline V gene. Full variable domain (remainder filled in from reference TRBV29-1 and TRBJ1-4): SAVISQKPSRDICQRGTSLTIQCQVDSQVTMMFWYRQQPGQSLTLIATANQGSEATYESGFVIDKFPISRPNLTFSTLTVSNMSPEDSSIYLCSGMGQGNEKLFFGSGTQLSVL.

The CDR3 here is CASSPGTGSEQYF. The DNA of the CDR3 is TGTGCCAGCAGTCCCGGGACAGGGTCCGAGCAGTACTTC. This sequence joins TRBV2 and TRBJ2-7, with 9 bases fitting TRBD1. The V gene's germline CDR1 is SNHLY and CDR2 FYNNEI. Trimming cost V 5 bases and J 6 bases; bases outside gene matches: 5. The CDR3 covers 13 residues.

The J gene is TRBJ2-1, the V gene TRBV4-1; TRBD2 agrees at 8 bases. The germline V gene has CDR1 MGHRA and CDR2 YSYEKL. V gave up 4 bases and J gave up 2 bases; unmatched junction bases: 4. The CDR3 consists of 15 residues. The CDR3 DNA reads TGCGCCAGCAGCCTTCATAGCGGGACCTACAATGAGCAGTTCTTC. It specifies CASSLHSGTYNEQFF.

The rearrangement uses TRBV6-1 and TRBJ2-7; possibly TRBD1 for D (5 bases). The CDR3 has 15 residues. CDR1 and CDR2 from the germline V gene are MNHNS and SASEGT. The ends were cut back, 0 bases at V and 2 bases at J, with 11 bases in the middle. CDR3 region: CASSEASQDPYEQYF. For the CDR3, the DNA is TGTGCCAGCAGTGAAGCCTCACAGGACCCCTACGAGCAGTACTTC.

The chain combines TRBV27 with TRBJ2-1; D remains ambiguous. From germline, CDR1 is MNHEY and CDR2 SMNVEV (reference sequence). V lost 4 bases and J 4 bases, leaving 5 bases between the germline ends. The CDR3 runs 12 residues. As DNA, the CDR3 is TGTGCCAGCAGTTACGGTTACAATGAGCAGTTCTTC. It is translated as CASSYGYNEQFF.

The chain recombines TRBV4-2 with TRBJ1-3; 9 bases agree with TRBD1. The germline V gene has CDR1 LGHNA and CDR2 YNFKEQ. With V trimmed by 4 bases and J by 2 bases, 9 bases remained unmatched. This CDR3 spans 17 amino acids. In DNA, the CDR3 is TGTGCCAGCAGCCCTGTAGCCGGACAGGGGCCTGGAAACACCATATATTTT. Protein sequence: CASSPVAGQGPGNTIYF.